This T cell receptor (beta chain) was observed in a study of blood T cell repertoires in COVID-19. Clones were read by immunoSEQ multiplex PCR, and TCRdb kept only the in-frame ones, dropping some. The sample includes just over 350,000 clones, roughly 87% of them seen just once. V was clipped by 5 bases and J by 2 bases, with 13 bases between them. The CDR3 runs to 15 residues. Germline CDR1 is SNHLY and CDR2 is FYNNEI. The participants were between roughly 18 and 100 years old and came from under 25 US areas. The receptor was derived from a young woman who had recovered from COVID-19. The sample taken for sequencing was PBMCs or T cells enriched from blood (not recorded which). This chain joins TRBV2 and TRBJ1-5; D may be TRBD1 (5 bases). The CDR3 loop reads CASSIFEGGNQPQHF. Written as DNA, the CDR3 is TGTGCCAGCAGTATTTTTGAAGGGGGCAATCAGCCCCAGCATTTT.